These 17 T cell receptor beta chains originate from one sample sequenced in a study of a mutant IDH1 vaccine in newly diagnosed glioma. The protocol was immunoSEQ multiplex PCR, while the TCRdb copy is restricted to in-frame clones and leaves out a portion. The sample has fewer than 35,000 clones, approximately 53% seen once. Time point: week 5, during vaccination. One vaccine dose held 300 ug of mutant IDH1 20-mer peptide and came with topical imiquimod. Antigen specificity for these receptors is unknown. The sequencing used PBMCs, collected from a glioma patient whose treatment included an IDH1 peptide vaccine. These TCRs come from a woman in her late teens or twenties with glioma.

The rearrangement uses TRBV5-5 and TRBJ2-1; no clear D gene. The CDR3 is 15 amino acids. Trimming removed 2 bases at V and 2 bases at J, with 11 bases between. The germline V gene encodes CDR1 SGHKS and CDR2 YYEKEE (reference sequence). The CDR3 sequence is CASSFESGTYNEQFF. The CDR3 nucleotides are TGTGCCAGCAGCTTCGAAAGTGGAACCTACAATGAGCAGTTCTTC.

This chain uses TRBV25-1 with TRBJ2-5; no reliable D call. Per the germline V gene, CDR1 is MGHDK and CDR2 is SYGVNS. Trimming removed 2 bases at V and 11 bases at J, with 3 bases between. This CDR3 is built from 9 residues. CDR3 region: CASSERQYF. Written as DNA, the CDR3 is TGTGCCAGCAGTGAAAGGCAGTACTTC.

The chain recombines TRBV11-2 with TRBJ2-1; D may be TRBD1 (5 bases). This CDR3 comprises 13 residues. Trimming removed 5 bases from V and 10 bases from J, with 15 bases in between. Germline-derived CDR1 and CDR2 are SGHAT and FQNNGV. The CDR3 bases are TGTGCCAGCAGCCCAGGACCCAGGGTGGAGCAGTTCTTC. Residues: CASSPGPRVEQFF.

A few counts support this clone. The gene calls are TRBV6-4 and TRBJ1-1, with no clear D. V was shortened by 2 bases and J by 10 bases, with 17 bases between the two germline ends. This CDR3 is 14 amino acids long. Germline values: CDR1 MRHNA, CDR2 SNTAGT. The CDR3 here is CASSDRRGRVGAFF. CDR3 DNA: TGTGCCAGCAGTGACCGTAGAGGGAGGGTTGGAGCTTTCTTT.

The V call is TRBV6-1, the J call TRBJ1-6, with TRBD1 matching 7 bases. Per germline, CDR1 MNHNS and CDR2 SASEGT. V trimming: 5 bases; J trimming: 7 bases; junction bases outside the gene matches: 8. This CDR3 is 15 amino acids long. The CDR3 DNA is TGTGCCAGCAGTAAGGGACAGCCTGCCAATTCACCCCTCCACTTT. This codes for CASSKGQPANSPLHF.

Only a few counts were recorded for this clone. The chain joins TRBV11-3 to TRBJ2-5, with D possibly being TRBD2 (6 bases). V lost 5 bases, J lost 4 bases, and 17 bases lay in between. The CDR3 is 15 amino acids. Germline values: CDR1 SGHNT, CDR2 YENEEA. This CDR3 reads CASSPYGTPGETQYF. Here the CDR3 DNA reads TGTGCCAGCAGCCCATACGGGACTCCTGGAGAGACCCAGTACTTC.

The rearrangement links TRBV2 to TRBJ2-7; a weak D match, TRBD1 (6 bases). V shed 5 bases and J shed 2 bases, with 13 bases lying between them. Per germline, CDR1 SNHLY and CDR2 FYNNEI. The CDR3 runs to 14 residues. The CDR3 protein is CASSKDRWTYEQYF. CDR3 sequence (DNA): TGTGCCAGCAGTAAGGACAGATGGACCTACGAGCAGTACTTC.

This clone was seen only a few times. The J gene is TRBJ2-2, the V gene TRBV2, with D possibly TRBD1 on 5 matching bases. Germline CDR1 and CDR2: SNHLY and FYNNEI. The V end lost 1 base, the J end lost 1 base, and 10 bases lay between the germline ends. This CDR3 contains 16 residues. The CDR3 DNA sequence: TGTGCCAGCAGTGAAGGGCAGGGTCGGAACACCGGGGAGCTGTTTTTT. As protein: CASSEGQGRNTGELFF.

This clone has only a few counts. The rearrangement uses TRBV20-1 and TRBJ1-2, with D possibly being TRBD1 (5 bases). V was shortened by 3 bases and J by 6 bases, with 8 bases between the two germline ends. The CDR3 is 11 residues long. CDR1 and CDR2 from the germline V gene are DFQATT and SNEGSKA (reference sequence). The CDR3 loop is CSARSRDGYTF. CDR3 nucleotide sequence: TGCAGTGCTAGGAGCAGGGATGGCTACACCTTC.

The chain is built from TRBV9 and TRBJ2-2, with D perhaps matching TRBD1 or TRBD2 (6 bases each). This CDR3 spans 14 amino acids. Germline-derived CDR1 and CDR2 are SGDLS and YYNGEE. V lost 4 bases to trimming and J lost 7 bases, with 14 bases between them. CDR3 amino acids: CASSRGGAGGELFF. As DNA, the CDR3 is TGTGCCAGCAGCAGAGGGGGAGCGGGCGGGGAGCTGTTTTTT.

J is TRBJ1-3 and V is TRBV11-1, with 7 nucleotides matching TRBD1. Trimming took 7 bases from V and 0 from J; bases not matched to a gene: 18. Looked up from germline, CDR1 is SGHAT and CDR2 is FQDESV (reference sequence). This CDR3 comprises 19 residues. The CDR3 protein is CASTTDSRDRSPSGNTIYF. DNA of the CDR3: TGTGCCAGCACCACTGACTCCCGGGACAGATCCCCCTCTGGAAACACCATATATTTT. Looking up the rest from reference TRBV11-1 and TRBJ1-3 gives the full variable domain: EAEVAQSPRYKITEKSQAVAFWCDPISGHATLYWYRQILGQGPELLVQFQDESVVDDSQLPKDRFSAERLKGVDSTLKIQPAELGDSAMYLCASTTDSRDRSPSGNTIYFGEGSWLTVV.

This clone was seen a single time. The chain employs TRBV5-8 and TRBJ2-3, with D perhaps TRBD2 (6 bases). Trimming took 2 bases from V and 2 from J, leaving 12 bases between them. Germline V gene sequence: CDR1 SGHTS, CDR2 YDEGEE. This CDR3 contains 15 residues. CDR3 residues: CASSFGTPFTDTQYF. The CDR3 DNA reads TGTGCCAGCAGCTTCGGGACTCCCTTCACAGATACGCAGTATTTT.

V gene TRBV4-2 combines with J gene TRBJ1-6; a weak D match, TRBD1 (5 bases). CDR1 and CDR2 (germline): LGHNA, YNFKEQ. V lost 0 bases and J 7 bases, leaving 7 bases between the germline ends. This CDR3 has 14 amino acids. The CDR3: CASSQEGENSPLHF. The CDR3 coding sequence is TGTGCCAGCAGCCAAGAGGGGGAAAATTCACCCCTCCACTTT.

V usage is TRBV28 and J usage is TRBJ1-5, with 8 bases matching TRBD1. After removal of 3 bases from V and 2 bases from J, the junction contained 6 bases not matched to a gene. This CDR3 contains 16 residues. Germline-derived CDR1 and CDR2 are MDHEN and SYDVKM. The CDR3 sequence: CASSFQGGQGNQPQHF. The CDR3 bases are TGTGCCAGCAGTTTTCAAGGGGGACAGGGCAATCAGCCCCAGCATTTT. Filled out from reference TRBV28 and TRBJ1-5, the complete variable domain reads DVKVTQSSRYLVKRTGEKVFLECVQDMDHENMFWYRQDPGLGLRLIYFSYDVKMKEKGDIPEGYSVSREKKERFSLILESASTNQTSMYLCASSFQGGQGNQPQHFGDGTRLSIL.

This chain joins TRBV11-3 and TRBJ1-1, with D perhaps TRBD1 (5 bases). Germline CDR1 SGHNT, CDR2 YENEEA. The CDR3 consists of 13 residues. Trimming stripped 0 bases from V and 10 bases from J, with 12 bases between. In DNA form, the CDR3 reads TGTGCCAGCAGCTTAGAGCCCAGGGATCGAGCTTTCTTT. Protein product: CASSLEPRDRAFF.

This sequence joins TRBV30 and TRBJ1-2, with TRBD1 as a possible D gene (6 bases). The CDR3 totals 14 residues. CDR1 is GTSNPN, CDR2 SVGIG, per germline (reference sequence). The V gene lost 0 bases and the J gene lost 0 bases, with 8 bases spanning the gap. CDR3 DNA: TGTGCCTGGAGTGTACAGGGCCCTAACTATGGCTACACCTTC. Translating gives CAWSVQGPNYGYTF.

The chain joins TRBV6-5 to TRBJ2-1; 12 bases align to TRBD2. CDR1 and CDR2 (germline): MNHEY, SVGAGI. This CDR3 is 15 amino acids long. J was trimmed by 10 bases and V by 5 bases; bases with no gene match: 9. The CDR3 DNA reads TGTGCCAGCAGTGCCATGGCTAGCGGGGGGGACGAGCAGTTCTTC. Translated, it gives CASSAMASGGDEQFF.